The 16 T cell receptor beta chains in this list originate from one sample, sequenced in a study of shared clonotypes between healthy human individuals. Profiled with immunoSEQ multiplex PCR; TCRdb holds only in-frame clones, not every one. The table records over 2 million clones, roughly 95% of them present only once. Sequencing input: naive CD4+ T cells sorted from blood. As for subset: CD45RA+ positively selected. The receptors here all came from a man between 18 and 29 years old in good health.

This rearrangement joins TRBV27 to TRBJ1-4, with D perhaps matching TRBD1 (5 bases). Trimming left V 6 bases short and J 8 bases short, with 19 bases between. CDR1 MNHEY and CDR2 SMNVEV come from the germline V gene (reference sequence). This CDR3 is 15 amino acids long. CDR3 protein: CASRRRVGLGEKLFF. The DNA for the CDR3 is TGTGCCAGCAGGAGGAGGGTGGGGCTTGGGGAAAAACTGTTTTTT.

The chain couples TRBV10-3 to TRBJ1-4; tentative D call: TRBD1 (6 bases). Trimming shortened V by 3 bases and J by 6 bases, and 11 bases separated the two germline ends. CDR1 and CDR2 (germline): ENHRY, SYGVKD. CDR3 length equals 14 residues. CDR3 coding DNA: TGTGCCATCAGTGACAGGGGATCAGATGAAAAACTGTTTTTT. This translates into CAISDRGSDEKLFF.

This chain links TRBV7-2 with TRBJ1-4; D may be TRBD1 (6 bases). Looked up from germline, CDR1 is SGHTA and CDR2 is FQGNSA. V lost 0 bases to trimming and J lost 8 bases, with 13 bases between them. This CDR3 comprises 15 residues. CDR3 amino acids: CASSLAAGVGEKLFF. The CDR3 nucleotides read TGTGCCAGCAGCTTAGCCGCAGGGGTGGGGGAAAAACTGTTTTTT.

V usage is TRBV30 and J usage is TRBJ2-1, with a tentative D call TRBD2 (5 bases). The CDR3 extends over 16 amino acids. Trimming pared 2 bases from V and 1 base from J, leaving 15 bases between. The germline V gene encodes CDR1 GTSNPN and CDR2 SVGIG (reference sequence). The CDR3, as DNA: TGTGCCTGGAGTCTGTGGGCCTCGGGGTCCTACAATGAGCAGTTCTTC. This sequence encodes CAWSLWASGSYNEQFF.

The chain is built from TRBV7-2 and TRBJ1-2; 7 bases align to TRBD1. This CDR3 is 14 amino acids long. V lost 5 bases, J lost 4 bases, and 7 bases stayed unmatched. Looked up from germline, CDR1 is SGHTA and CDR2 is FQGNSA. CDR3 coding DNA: TGTGCCAGCAGCCCGAGGACAGGCCTCTATGGCTACACCTTC. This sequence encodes CASSPRTGLYGYTF.

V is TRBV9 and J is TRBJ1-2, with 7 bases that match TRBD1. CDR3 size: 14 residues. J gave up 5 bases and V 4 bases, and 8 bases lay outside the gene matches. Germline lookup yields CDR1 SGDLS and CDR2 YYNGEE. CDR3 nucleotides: TGTGCCAGCAGCCAGACAGGGAGTTCGTATGGCTACACCTTC. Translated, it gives CASSQTGSSYGYTF.

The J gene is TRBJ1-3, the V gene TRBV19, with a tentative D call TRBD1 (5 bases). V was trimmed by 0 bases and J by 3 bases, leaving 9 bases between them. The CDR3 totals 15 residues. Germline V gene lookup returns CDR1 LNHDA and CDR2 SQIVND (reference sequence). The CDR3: CASSIDRQGGNTIYF. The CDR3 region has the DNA TGTGCCAGTAGTATAGATCGGCAGGGTGGAAACACCATATATTTT.

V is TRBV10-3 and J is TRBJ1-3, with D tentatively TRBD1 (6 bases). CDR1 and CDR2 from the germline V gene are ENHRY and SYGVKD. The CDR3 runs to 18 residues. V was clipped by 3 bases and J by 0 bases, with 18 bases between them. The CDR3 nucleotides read TGTGCCATCAGTGAATCAGGAGGGGGTCCCATCTCTGGAAACACCATATATTTT. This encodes CAISESGGGPISGNTIYF.

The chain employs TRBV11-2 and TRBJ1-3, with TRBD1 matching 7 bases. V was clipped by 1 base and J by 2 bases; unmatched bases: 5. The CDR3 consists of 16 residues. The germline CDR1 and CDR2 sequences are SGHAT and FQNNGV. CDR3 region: CASSLGLGGAGNTIYF. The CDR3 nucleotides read TGTGCCAGCAGCTTAGGCCTAGGGGGCGCTGGAAACACCATATATTTT.

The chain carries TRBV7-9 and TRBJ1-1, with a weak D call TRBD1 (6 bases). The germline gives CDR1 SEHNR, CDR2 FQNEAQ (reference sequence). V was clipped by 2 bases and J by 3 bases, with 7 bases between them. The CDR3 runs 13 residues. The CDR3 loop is CASSLPGDTEAFF. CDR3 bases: TGTGCCAGCAGCTTACCAGGGGACACTGAAGCTTTCTTT.

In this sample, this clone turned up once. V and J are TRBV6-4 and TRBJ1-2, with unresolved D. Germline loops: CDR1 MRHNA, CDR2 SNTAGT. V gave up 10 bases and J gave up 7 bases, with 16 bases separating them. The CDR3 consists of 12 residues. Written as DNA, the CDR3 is TGTGCCACCCGAGGACCTGAGAGTGGCTACACCTTC. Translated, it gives CATRGPESGYTF.

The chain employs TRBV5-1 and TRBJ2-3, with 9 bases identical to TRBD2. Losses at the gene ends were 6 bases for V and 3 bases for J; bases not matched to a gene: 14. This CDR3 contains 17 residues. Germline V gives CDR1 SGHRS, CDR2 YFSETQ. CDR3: CASTVQVAGAGTDTQYF. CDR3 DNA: TGCGCCAGCACGGTACAGGTAGCGGGAGCGGGGACAGATACGCAGTATTTT.

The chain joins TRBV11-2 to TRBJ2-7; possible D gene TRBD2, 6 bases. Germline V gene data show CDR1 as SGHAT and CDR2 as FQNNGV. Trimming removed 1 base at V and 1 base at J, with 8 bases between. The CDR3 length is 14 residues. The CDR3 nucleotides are TGTGCCAGCAGCTTAGGACTAGAGTCCTACGAGCAGTACTTC. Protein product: CASSLGLESYEQYF.

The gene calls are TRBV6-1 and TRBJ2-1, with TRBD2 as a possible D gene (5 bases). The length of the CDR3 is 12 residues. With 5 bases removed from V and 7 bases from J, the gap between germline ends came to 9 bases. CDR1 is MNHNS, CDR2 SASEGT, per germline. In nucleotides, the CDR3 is TGTGCCAGCAGTCGGGAACCAAATGAGCAGTTCTTC. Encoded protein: CASSREPNEQFF.

The CDR3 sequence is CASRRHDGNNSPLHF. CDR3 sequence (DNA): TGTGCCAGCAGGCGCCACGACGGAAATAATTCACCCCTCCACTTT. The chain joins TRBV27 to TRBJ1-6; D is ambiguous. Trimming stripped 6 bases from V and 5 bases from J, with 14 bases between. The CDR3 is 15 residues long. CDR1 and CDR2 (germline): MNHEY, SMNVEV (reference sequence).

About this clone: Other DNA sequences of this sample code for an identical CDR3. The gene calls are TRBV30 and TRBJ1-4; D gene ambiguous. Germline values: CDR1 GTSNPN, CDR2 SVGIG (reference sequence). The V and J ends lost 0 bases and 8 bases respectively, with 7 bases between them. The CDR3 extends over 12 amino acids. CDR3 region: CAWSVRGEKLFF. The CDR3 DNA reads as TGTGCCTGGAGTGTACGGGGAGAAAAACTGTTTTTT.